Sequencing of this TCR beta chain was carried out in a study of vaccination and CD4 T cells after COVID-19. Across the whole study: Post-COVID draws followed diagnosis by a median roughly 100 days (range 35 to 161). Overlapping spike peptides from SARS-CoV-2, HCoV-NL63, HCoV-OC43 and HCoV-229E served to stimulate the cells.

Details on this clonotype: The antigen remains unidentified.

Cultured CD4+ T cell DNA was sequenced using the Oncomine TCR Beta short-read assay. Via MiXCR, TCRdb re-called the PCR reads, giving one row per CDR3 protein. The sample yields some 15,000 distinct CDR3 sequences, about 76% seen once. Treatment specified: roughly ten-day PBMC culture with coronavirus spike peptide pools or control peptides (ViraFEST assay). Roughly 2 million PBMCs went into each well for culture with 8.5 to 10 IU/ml IL-2 and about 10 ug/ml peptide pools. Trimming removed 0 bases from V and 5 bases from J; junction bases left unmatched: 3. Per the germline V gene, CDR1 is MNHEY and CDR2 is SVGAGI. The CDR3 loop spans 15 amino acids.

The sample consisted of CD4+ T cells from blood, cultured in vitro. V gene TRBV6-5 combines with J gene TRBJ1-2; 10 nucleotides line up with TRBD1. The origin of this receptor is a human donor who had recovered from COVID-19. CDR3 sequence: CASSYSAGQGYGYTF. The CDR3 DNA is TGTGCCAGCAGTTACTCTGCGGGACAGGGGTATGGCTACACCTTC.